Following are 20 T cell receptor beta chains from one sample sequenced in a study of early stage breast cancer tumors. Sequencing was performed with immunoSEQ multiplex PCR; in TCRdb, only in-frame clones are kept and a portion is missing. The sample lists 25,000 to 30,000 clones; 75% to 85% were seen once. Sequencing used blood. The receptors originated from a person aged 55 to 75 with breast cancer.

The rearrangement uses TRBV19 and TRBJ1-4; a possible D gene is TRBD1 (6 bases). CDR1 LNHDA and CDR2 SQIVND come from the germline V gene (reference sequence). The germline V and J ends were trimmed by 9 bases and 4 bases, with 12 bases remaining between them. This CDR3 region has 13 residues. CDR3 in amino acids: CASNRAFNEKLFF. The CDR3 region has the DNA TGTGCCAGCAACAGGGCCTTTAATGAAAAACTGTTTTTT.

This rearrangement joins TRBV28 to TRBJ1-2; tentative D call: TRBD1 (6 bases). Germline V gives CDR1 MDHEN, CDR2 SYDVKM. The CDR3 totals 13 residues. V lost 6 bases and J 5 bases, leaving 13 bases between the germline ends. The CDR3 DNA reads TGTGCCAGCAGGCCAGGGGTGTTATATGGCTACACCTTC. The encoded protein is CASRPGVLYGYTF.

This clone was observed a handful of times. V is TRBV7-8 and J is TRBJ1-1; TRBD1 is a possible D gene (5 bases). V gave up 4 bases and J gave up 5 bases, with 23 bases separating them. Germline assignment: CDR1 SGHVS and CDR2 FQNEAQ. This CDR3 spans 17 amino acids. Written as DNA, the CDR3 is TGTGCCAGCAGCTCTTCACAGACAGCCTCGAAGGGGACTGAAGCTTTCTTT. Translation: CASSSSQTASKGTEAFF.

This clone was picked up a small number of times. V usage is TRBV2 and J usage is TRBJ1-1; D possibly corresponds to TRBD1 (6 bases). Germline V lookup: CDR1 SNHLY, CDR2 FYNNEI. The CDR3 is made up of 12 amino acids. Trimming removed 6 bases at V and 6 bases at J, with 11 bases between. This CDR3 reads CASSEQGPEAFF. CDR3 DNA: TGTGCCAGCAGCGAGCAGGGGCCTGAAGCTTTCTTT.

The J gene is TRBJ2-1, the V gene TRBV25-1, with 10 bases aligning to TRBD2. This CDR3 comprises 17 residues. J lost 9 bases, V lost 4 bases, and 15 bases had no gene match. Germline V CDR1 and CDR2: MGHDK, SYGVNS. The DNA for the CDR3 is TGTGCCAGCAGTGCATTACAATCTACCCTAGCGGGAGTTGAGCAGTTCTTC. Protein sequence: CASSALQSTLAGVEQFF.

This clone occurred a few times. The chain uses TRBV5-1 and TRBJ1-2; TRBD1 matches at 7 bases. Germline assignment: CDR1 SGHRS and CDR2 YFSETQ. Germline trimming cut 1 base from V and 5 bases from J; bases unmatched to any gene: 5. This CDR3 region has 14 residues. DNA of the CDR3: TGCGCCAGCAGCTTGCAGGGGGAAACTTATGGCTACACCTTC. This encodes CASSLQGETYGYTF.

The chain uses TRBV5-1 and TRBJ1-4, with D perhaps matching TRBD1 (6 bases). This CDR3 region has 14 residues. V was shortened by 3 bases and J by 5 bases, with 11 bases between the two germline ends. Germline CDR1 reads SGHRS; CDR2 reads YFSETQ. In nucleotides, the CDR3 is TGCGCCAGCAGCTCGGGACAAAAGAATGAAAAACTGTTTTTT. This encodes CASSSGQKNEKLFF.

This rearrangement joins TRBV5-4 to TRBJ2-7; 7 positions agree with TRBD1. V trimming: 1 base; J trimming: 5 bases; junction bases outside the gene matches: 3. Germline lookup yields CDR1 SGHNT and CDR2 YYREEE (reference sequence). The CDR3 contains 13 residues. The CDR3 region has the DNA TGTGCCAGCAGCTTGATAGGGGGCAACGAGCAGTACTTC. It yields the protein CASSLIGGNEQYF.

V and J are TRBV19 and TRBJ1-1, with D possibly being TRBD1 (6 bases). CDR1 LNHDA and CDR2 SQIVND come from the germline V gene (reference sequence). The CDR3 is made up of 14 amino acids. V lost 3 bases and J 4 bases, leaving 12 bases between the germline ends. Written as DNA, the CDR3 is TGTGCCAGTAGTATCTCCAGGGGCGCCACTGAAGCTTTCTTT. It codes for CASSISRGATEAFF.

V and J are TRBV18 and TRBJ2-7, with D possibly TRBD2 on 5 matching bases. Germline V gene sequence: CDR1 KGHSH, CDR2 LQKENI. The CDR3 covers 13 residues. Trimming removed 2 bases from V and 4 bases from J, with 9 bases in between. The DNA for the CDR3 is TGTGCCAGCTCACCATCGGGATCGTACGAGCAGTACTTC. Translating it yields CASSPSGSYEQYF.

V usage is TRBV5-1 and J usage is TRBJ2-5; the D gene is possibly TRBD1 (7 bases). V lost 0 bases, J lost 1 base, and 10 bases lay in between. The length of the CDR3 is 15 residues. Per the germline V gene, CDR1 is SGHRS and CDR2 is YFSETQ. The CDR3 sequence is CASSLAQGGQETQYF. CDR3 bases: TGCGCCAGCAGCTTGGCCCAGGGGGGCCAAGAGACCCAGTACTTC. Looking up the rest from reference TRBV5-1 and TRBJ2-5 gives the full variable domain: KAGVTQTPRYLIKTRGQQVTLSCSPISGHRSVSWYQQTPGQGLQFLFEYFSETQRNKGNFPGRFSGRQFSNSRSEMNVSTLELGDSALYLCASSLAQGGQETQYFGPGTRLLVL.

The J gene is TRBJ2-2, the V gene TRBV6-5; D remains ambiguous. V was pared by 4 bases and J by 2 bases, with 2 bases between. The CDR3 has 12 amino acids. In germline, CDR1 is MNHEY, CDR2 SVGAGI. CDR3 in DNA: TGTGCCAGCAGTTCAAACACCGGGGAGCTGTTTTTT. This encodes CASSSNTGELFF.

In its sample, this clone was seen once. The gene calls are TRBV30 and TRBJ2-2; 14 nucleotides agree with TRBD2. J lost 6 bases, V lost 2 bases, and 5 bases had no gene match. Germline V gene sequence: CDR1 GTSNPN, CDR2 SVGIG (reference sequence). The CDR3 loop spans 16 amino acids. CDR3 DNA: TGTGCCTGGAGTACAGGACTAGCGGGAGGATCCGGGGAGCTGTTTTTT. This codes for CAWSTGLAGGSGELFF.

This chain uses TRBV5-4 with TRBJ1-1, with a tentative D call TRBD1 (5 bases). Germline CDR1 SGHNT, CDR2 YYREEE (reference sequence). This CDR3 contains 13 residues. Trimming took off 4 bases at V and 1 base at J, with 8 bases between the two ends. The CDR3 spells CASSLQENTEAFF. CDR3 nucleotides: TGTGCCAGCAGCCTACAGGAGAACACTGAAGCTTTCTTT.

The J gene is TRBJ2-7, the V gene TRBV7-9, with 9 positions matching TRBD1. Losses at the gene ends were 7 bases for V and 4 bases for J; bases not matched to a gene: 14. Germline CDR1 SEHNR, CDR2 FQNEAQ (reference sequence). This CDR3 is built from 16 residues. The CDR3 spells CASNPLVDRGGYEQYF. The CDR3 DNA sequence: TGTGCCAGCAACCCCCTCGTAGACAGGGGGGGATACGAGCAGTACTTC.

This chain links TRBV4-2 with TRBJ2-2; 7 nucleotides match TRBD2. Germline-derived CDR1 and CDR2 are LGHNA and YNFKEQ. Unmatched junction bases numbered 6, after V lost 3 bases and J lost 2 bases. The CDR3 loop spans 16 amino acids. CDR3 DNA: TGTGCCAGCAGCCAGGCGGGAGAGGGCAACACCGGGGAGCTGTTTTTT. Amino acids: CASSQAGEGNTGELFF.

The chain links TRBV4-2 to TRBJ2-7, with 7 nucleotides matching TRBD2. With 3 bases clipped from V and 3 bases from J, the junction kept 8 bases outside the gene matches. The germline CDR1 and CDR2 sequences are LGHNA and YNFKEQ. CDR3 length equals 15 residues. The CDR3 DNA reads as TGTGCCAGCAGCCAGGGGGAGGGTAGGGGCTACGAGCAGTACTTC. Protein: CASSQGEGRGYEQYF.

This clone was seen only a few times. The genes are TRBV5-1 and TRBJ2-3; 7 nucleotides line up with TRBD2. Germline lookup yields CDR1 SGHRS and CDR2 YFSETQ. The trim removed 2 bases at V and 3 bases at J, leaving 3 bases unmatched. The length of the CDR3 is 14 residues. The CDR3 loop reads CASSLLRGTDTQYF. The DNA for the CDR3 is TGCGCCAGCAGCTTATTGCGGGGGACAGATACGCAGTATTTT.

This clone was detected once. V gene TRBV28 combines with J gene TRBJ2-7; possible D gene TRBD1, 5 bases. The V end was cut by 7 bases, the J end by 0 bases, with 16 bases between. The germline CDR1 and CDR2 sequences are MDHEN and SYDVKM. This CDR3 is 15 amino acids long. In DNA form, the CDR3 reads TGTGCCAGCACCAGGGTCCCGGCTAGCTCCTACGAGCAGTACTTC. Translation: CASTRVPASSYEQYF.

J is TRBJ2-1 and V is TRBV10-3, with D possibly TRBD1 on 6 matching bases. V dropped 3 bases and J dropped 6 bases, with 18 bases sitting between them. The germline V gene encodes CDR1 ENHRY and CDR2 SYGVKD. The CDR3 totals 16 residues. CDR3 sequence reads: CAISDQGRYSGNEQFF. The CDR3 region has the DNA TGTGCCATCAGTGACCAGGGGCGGTATTCGGGCAATGAGCAGTTCTTC.